This paragraph covers one TCR beta chain sequence. Its antigen is currently unknown. This specimen belongs to a study of T cells in Graves' hyperthyroidism and ophthalmopathy. Diagnosis of hyperthyroidism was new in patients aged 18 to 65, and its duration was under 2 months. The germline CDR1 and CDR2 sequences are MNHEY and SMNVEV (reference sequence). The V gene lost 2 bases and the J gene lost 3 bases, with 11 bases spanning the gap. The CDR3 has 14 residues. Amplification targeted TCR beta CDR3 regions from RNA transcripts. The HTBI primer set served for first-round RT-PCR of the TCR CDR3. TCRdb called the multiplex PCR reads again in MiXCR, with one record for every CDR3 protein. The data show about 770,000 distinct CDR3 sequences, about 17% seen once. Study results and limitations: Ophthalmopathy was separated from stable hyperthyroidism by a 13 V-J model. The model predicted ophthalmopathy a median roughly 6.5 months before onset.

The TCR originated in a woman aged 50 to 60 with Graves' hyperthyroidism that later progressed to Graves' ophthalmopathy. Sequences were obtained from blood. The chain recombines TRBV27 with TRBJ2-7, with D uncertain. The CDR3 sequence is CASSLRSVGYEQYF. DNA for the CDR3: TGTGCCAGCAGTTTAAGATCAGTGGGCTACGAGCAGTACTTC.